Listed below are T cell receptor beta chains from one sample, sequenced in a study of beta chain features in type 1 diabetes. Some clones are missing from TCRdb's copy, which holds only in-frame ones; the method was immunoSEQ multiplex PCR. In the table there are 300,000 or so clones, 7.5% to 9% of which are singletons. Sequenced material: central memory CD4+ T cells from blood. All receptors come from a woman younger than 30 in good health. Both conserved end residues are part of each CDR3. The D gene is left open where the match is weak. Only some rows state a clone size, as once, few, many or a class for expanded clones.

j_call: TRBJ2-1
d_call: TRBD2
clone_size: few
v_call: TRBV7-9
cdr3_aa: CASSPRRGLVPNEQFF
cdr3_nt: TGTGCCAGCAGCCCCCGTCGAGGACTAGTGCCCAATGAGCAGTTCTTC

j_call: TRBJ2-7
d_call: NA
clone_size: NA
v_call: TRBV11-2
cdr3_aa: CASSLDLRGAEQYF
cdr3_nt: TGTGCCAGCAGCTTAGATCTTCGGGGGGCCGAGCAGTACTTC

j_call: TRBJ2-3
d_call: TRBD2
clone_size: NA
v_call: TRBV5-1
cdr3_aa: CASSVGTSGRAGTDTQYF
cdr3_nt: TGCGCCAGCAGCGTCGGGACTAGCGGGAGGGCCGGCACAGATACGCAGTATTTT

j_call: TRBJ2-1
d_call: TRBD2
clone_size: few
v_call: TRBV28
cdr3_aa: CASSGLVVSGYNEQFF
cdr3_nt: TGTGCCAGCTCGGGACTAGTTGTTTCGGGCTACAATGAGCAGTTCTTC

j_call: TRBJ2-1
d_call: TRBD1
clone_size: NA
v_call: TRBV18
cdr3_aa: CASSPPGQDPFYNEQFF
cdr3_nt: TGTGCCAGCTCACCACCGGGACAGGATCCCTTTTACAATGAGCAGTTCTTC

j_call: TRBJ2-3
d_call: TRBD2
clone_size: few
v_call: TRBV28
cdr3_aa: CASLLAGVDTQYF
cdr3_nt: TGTGCCAGCTTACTAGCGGGAGTAGATACGCAGTATTTT

j_call: TRBJ2-7
d_call: TRBD1
clone_size: few
v_call: TRBV18
cdr3_aa: CASSSGGFGYEQYF
cdr3_nt: TGTGCCAGCTCATCAGGGGGCTTTGGGTACGAGCAGTACTTC

j_call: TRBJ1-1
d_call: NA
clone_size: many
v_call: TRBV2
cdr3_aa: CASSRDTNTEAFF
cdr3_nt: TGTGCCAGCAGCCGGGACACGAACACTGAAGCTTTCTTT

j_call: TRBJ2-1
d_call: NA
clone_size: once
v_call: TRBV6-5
cdr3_aa: CASSYREIEQFF
cdr3_nt: TGTGCCAGCAGTTACCGAGAGATAGAGCAGTTCTTC

j_call: TRBJ2-1
d_call: NA
clone_size: few
v_call: TRBV5-6
cdr3_aa: CASSLASSVSFSSYNEQFF
cdr3_nt: TGTGCCAGCAGCTTGGCCTCGTCTGTTAGTTTCTCCTCCTACAATGAGCAGTTCTTC

j_call: TRBJ2-7
d_call: NA
clone_size: NA
v_call: TRBV20-1
cdr3_aa: CSADKVHEQYF
cdr3_nt: TGCAGTGCGGATAAAGTCCACGAGCAGTACTTC

j_call: TRBJ2-5
d_call: NA
clone_size: few
v_call: TRBV18
cdr3_aa: CASSPAGSGQETQYF
cdr3_nt: TGTGCCAGCTCACCAGCCGGCAGCGGTCAAGAGACCCAGTACTTC

j_call: TRBJ2-1
d_call: TRBD2
clone_size: few
v_call: TRBV9
cdr3_aa: CASSALSGSSYNEQFF
cdr3_nt: TGTGCCAGCAGCGCTCTGAGCGGGAGCTCCTACAATGAGCAGTTCTTC

j_call: TRBJ2-4
d_call: NA
clone_size: NA
v_call: TRBV28
cdr3_aa: CASSSALAKNIQYF
cdr3_nt: TGTGCCAGCAGTTCAGCGCTAGCCAAAAACATTCAGTACTTC

j_call: TRBJ2-4
d_call: NA
clone_size: few
v_call: TRBV28
cdr3_aa: CASSDGRKNIQYF
cdr3_nt: TGTGCCAGCAGCGATGGTAGGAAAAACATTCAGTACTTC

j_call: TRBJ1-1
d_call: NA
clone_size: few
v_call: TRBV19
cdr3_aa: CASRRGGMNTEAFF
cdr3_nt: TGTGCCAGTAGGCGAGGAGGTATGAACACTGAAGCTTTCTTT

j_call: TRBJ2-3
d_call: TRBD2
clone_size: few
v_call: TRBV6-6
cdr3_aa: CASSFSGGPTDTQYF
cdr3_nt: TGTGCCAGCAGTTTCAGCGGGGGGCCCACAGATACGCAGTATTTT

j_call: TRBJ2-1
d_call: TRBD2
clone_size: many
v_call: TRBV5-1
cdr3_aa: CASSLQGASGDNEQFF
cdr3_nt: TGCGCCAGCAGCTTGCAAGGGGCTAGCGGGGACAATGAGCAGTTCTTC

j_call: TRBJ2-5
d_call: TRBD2
clone_size: NA
v_call: TRBV28
cdr3_aa: CASSRLAGEETQYF
cdr3_nt: TGTGCCAGCAGCCGACTAGCGGGAGAAGAGACCCAGTACTTC

j_call: TRBJ2-5
d_call: NA
clone_size: few
v_call: TRBV4-2
cdr3_aa: CASSPQGGLETQYF
cdr3_nt: TGTGCCAGCAGCCCACAGGGCGGGCTAGAGACCCAGTACTTC

j_call: TRBJ2-2
d_call: NA
clone_size: few
v_call: TRBV7-9
cdr3_aa: CASSLATGELFF
cdr3_nt: TGTGCCAGCAGCTTAGCCACCGGGGAGCTGTTTTTT

j_call: TRBJ2-5
d_call: TRBD2
clone_size: NA
v_call: TRBV7-9
cdr3_aa: CATNHGSGSSETQYF
cdr3_nt: TGTGCCACCAACCATGGGAGCGGGAGCTCAGAGACCCAGTACTTC

j_call: TRBJ1-2
d_call: TRBD1
clone_size: many
v_call: TRBV14
cdr3_aa: CASSLGQGYYGYTF
cdr3_nt: TGTGCCAGCAGCCTGGGACAGGGATACTATGGCTACACCTTC

j_call: TRBJ2-2
d_call: TRBD2
clone_size: NA
v_call: TRBV4-2
cdr3_aa: CASSRRTSGKNTGELFF
cdr3_nt: TGTGCCAGCAGCCGCCGGACTAGCGGCAAGAACACCGGGGAGCTGTTTTTT

j_call: TRBJ1-3
d_call: NA
clone_size: NA
v_call: TRBV9
cdr3_aa: CASSVGHSGNTIYF
cdr3_nt: TGTGCCAGCAGCGTAGGACACTCTGGAAACACCATATATTTT

j_call: TRBJ1-1
d_call: TRBD1
clone_size: few
v_call: TRBV9
cdr3_aa: CASSVTGGSGLNTEAFF
cdr3_nt: TGTGCCAGCAGCGTGACAGGGGGAAGTGGCCTGAACACTGAAGCTTTCTTT

j_call: TRBJ2-3
d_call: NA
clone_size: few
v_call: TRBV10-3
cdr3_aa: CAINGWGAGTDTQYF
cdr3_nt: TGTGCCATCAACGGCTGGGGGGCCGGCACAGATACGCAGTATTTT

j_call: TRBJ2-5
d_call: NA
clone_size: NA
v_call: TRBV28
cdr3_aa: CASSQTMAQETQYF
cdr3_nt: TGTGCCAGCAGTCAAACCATGGCTCAAGAGACCCAGTACTTC

j_call: TRBJ1-1
d_call: TRBD1
clone_size: NA
v_call: TRBV27
cdr3_aa: CASSPSLQGFAFF
cdr3_nt: TGTGCCAGCAGTCCGTCGTTACAGGGGTTTGCTTTCTTT

j_call: TRBJ2-1
d_call: NA
clone_size: few
v_call: TRBV2
cdr3_aa: CASQAGIYNEQFF
cdr3_nt: TGTGCCAGTCAGGCGGGGATCTACAATGAGCAGTTCTTC

j_call: TRBJ1-2
d_call: NA
clone_size: NA
v_call: TRBV29-1
cdr3_aa: CSVGVQGLTGGYTF
cdr3_nt: TGCAGCGTGGGGGTTCAGGGGCTTACGGGTGGCTACACCTTC

j_call: TRBJ2-7
d_call: NA
clone_size: NA
v_call: TRBV4-3
cdr3_aa: CASSQGALGSYEQYF
cdr3_nt: TGCGCCAGCAGCCAAGGGGCCCTGGGGTCCTACGAGCAGTACTTC

j_call: TRBJ2-3
d_call: NA
clone_size: NA
v_call: TRBV4-3
cdr3_aa: CASSVAYPGGDTQYF
cdr3_nt: TGCGCCAGCAGCGTGGCCTACCCCGGGGGTGATACGCAGTATTTT

j_call: TRBJ1-2
d_call: NA
clone_size: NA
v_call: TRBV4-3
cdr3_aa: CASSQDRLGGYTF
cdr3_nt: TGCGCCAGCAGCCAAGACCGTCTCGGCGGCTACACCTTC

j_call: TRBJ1-5
d_call: NA
clone_size: NA
v_call: TRBV29-1
cdr3_aa: CSVGFDRQPQHF
cdr3_nt: TGCAGCGTTGGTTTTGATAGGCAGCCCCAGCATTTT

j_call: TRBJ2-5
d_call: NA
clone_size: NA
v_call: TRBV6-6
cdr3_aa: CASSELWRFYF
cdr3_nt: TGTGCCAGCAGTGAGTTATGGCGCTTTTACTTC

j_call: TRBJ2-4
d_call: NA
clone_size: few
v_call: TRBV7-2
cdr3_aa: CASSLAPSGNIQYF
cdr3_nt: TGTGCCAGCAGCTTAGCCCCTTCGGGAAACATTCAGTACTTC

j_call: TRBJ1-5
d_call: NA
clone_size: NA
v_call: TRBV6-5
cdr3_aa: CASRWEGNQPQHF
cdr3_nt: TGTGCCAGCAGGTGGGAGGGCAATCAGCCCCAGCATTTT

j_call: TRBJ2-3
d_call: NA
clone_size: few
v_call: TRBV7-2
cdr3_aa: CASSPEIMNTQYF
cdr3_nt: TGTGCCAGCAGCCCCGAAATTATGAATACGCAGTATTTT

j_call: TRBJ2-5
d_call: NA
clone_size: many
v_call: TRBV5-4
cdr3_aa: CASSLVGSGETQYF
cdr3_nt: TGTGCCAGCAGCTTGGTGGGCAGTGGGGAGACCCAGTACTTC

j_call: TRBJ2-5
d_call: NA
clone_size: few
v_call: TRBV5-1
cdr3_aa: CASSFSGPQETQYF
cdr3_nt: TGCGCCAGCAGCTTTAGCGGCCCTCAAGAGACCCAGTACTTC

j_call: TRBJ2-7
d_call: NA
clone_size: few
v_call: TRBV4-3
cdr3_aa: CASSQDRDGTYEQYF
cdr3_nt: TGCGCCAGCAGCCAAGACCGGGACGGGACCTACGAGCAGTACTTC

j_call: TRBJ2-3
d_call: TRBD2
clone_size: few
v_call: TRBV7-9
cdr3_aa: CASSQVGAGPVKDTQYF
cdr3_nt: TGTGCCAGCAGCCAAGTTGGAGCGGGACCCGTCAAGGATACGCAGTATTTT